This T cell receptor (beta chain) was captured in a study of T cell repertoires in cytomegalovirus infection. On the study more broadly: As its CMV epitopes, the study selected recently identified HLA-C-restricted and well-studied HLA-B-restricted targets.

This clonotype was seen a handful of times. Its antigen is not identified. TCRdb called the reads again in MiXCR, with one record for every CDR3 protein. The sample includes 700,000 to 900,000 distinct CDR3 sequences, just under 30% of them seen just once. Study-wide results and caveats: The ex vivo response was dominated by HLA-C-restricted CMV-specific TCR beta clonotypes.

From germline, CDR1 is LNHDA and CDR2 SQIVND (reference sequence). CDR3 length: 13 amino acids. V was shortened by 4 bases and J by 1 base, with 5 bases between the two germline ends. The receptor comes from a human donor in good health (CMV status not recorded). Some clones in this sample may be carry-over from other donors' samples. The rearrangement links TRBV19 to TRBJ1-5; the D is unclear. Sequenced here: cultured CD8+ T cells from PBMCs, sampled from culture after CMV antigen stimulation. For the CDR3, the DNA is TGTGCCAGTAGTAGTTCCAGCAATCAGCCCCAGCATTTT. Residues: CASSSSSNQPQHF.